One sample yielded the 25 T cell receptor beta chains listed below, sequenced in a study of cytomegalovirus exposure and HLA in healthy donors. The PCR employed 60 Vbeta primers together with 13 Jbeta primers. The repertoire was sequenced with immunoSEQ multiplex PCR; TCRdb's copy has only in-frame clones and lacks some. Its listing shows about 37,000 clones. The sample consisted of PBMCs. The source is a human donor in good health.

The V call is TRBV30, the J call TRBJ1-1, with TRBD1 as a possible D gene (5 bases). The CDR3 has 12 amino acids. V gave up 5 bases and J gave up 5 bases, with 12 bases separating them. The germline V gene has CDR1 GTSNPN and CDR2 SVGIG (reference sequence). CDR3 sequence reads: CAWGAGRTEAFF. The CDR3 DNA reads TGTGCCTGGGGGGCAGGGAGGACTGAAGCTTTCTTT.

The V call is TRBV15, the J call TRBJ2-7; D gene uncertain. The CDR3 loop spans 14 amino acids. Trimming stripped 5 bases from V and 1 base from J, with 12 bases between. The germline gives CDR1 LNHNV, CDR2 YYDKDF (reference sequence). CDR3 residues: CATSERLDSYEQYF. The DNA for the CDR3 is TGTGCCACCAGCGAGAGACTCGATTCCTACGAGCAGTACTTC.

The V gene is TRBV5-8, the J gene TRBJ1-2; the D is unclear. CDR3 length: 15 residues. CDR1 and CDR2 from the germline V gene are SGHTS and YDEGEE. The V gene lost 1 base and the J gene lost 0 bases, with 10 bases spanning the gap. For the CDR3, the DNA is TGTGCCAGCAGCTTGTCCATAACGGCTAACTATGGCTACACCTTC. It translates to CASSLSITANYGYTF.

The J gene is TRBJ1-1, the V gene TRBV7-8, with TRBD1 as a possible D gene (6 bases). The CDR3 totals 12 residues. The germline CDR1 and CDR2 sequences are SGHVS and FQNEAQ. V lost 2 bases and J lost 8, with 9 bases in between. CDR3 nucleotides: TGTGCCAGCAGCTTATCGGACAGAGAAGCTTTCTTT. This gives the protein CASSLSDREAFF.

The rearrangement links TRBV15 to TRBJ1-3, with TRBD1 matching 10 bases. Germline values: CDR1 LNHNV, CDR2 YYDKDF (reference sequence). Losses at the gene ends were 5 bases for V and 0 bases for J; bases not matched to a gene: 7. The CDR3 has 17 amino acids. The CDR3, as DNA: TGTGCCACCAGCCTCCAGACAGGGGGCGCCTCTGGAAACACCATATATTTT. It yields the protein CATSLQTGGASGNTIYF.

J is TRBJ1-5 and V is TRBV2; 8 positions match TRBD1. V shed 0 bases and J 6 bases; nucleotides not matched to a gene: 7. CDR1 and CDR2 (germline): SNHLY, FYNNEI. This CDR3 is built from 16 residues. The CDR3 DNA reads TGTGCCAGCAGTGAAGCCCAGATAACAGGGGGTCAGCCCCAGCATTTT. Translating it yields CASSEAQITGGQPQHF.

The chain is built from TRBV4-1 and TRBJ1-5; no clear D. Germline V gene sequence: CDR1 MGHRA, CDR2 YSYEKL. CDR3 length: 14 amino acids. Trimming stripped 1 base from V and 4 bases from J, with 8 bases between. DNA of the CDR3: TGCGCCAGCAGCCAAGCCGGGGAGAATCAGCCCCAGCATTTT. This translates into CASSQAGENQPQHF.

This chain joins TRBV7-9 and TRBJ1-1; no definite D call. Trimming cost V 6 bases and J 4 bases, with 18 bases left between them. CDR1 SEHNR and CDR2 FQNEAQ come from the germline V gene (reference sequence). The CDR3 spans 15 residues. CDR3 bases: TGTGCCAGCAGAATAGCGGGAGCCAGATCCACTGAAGCTTTCTTT. Its translation: CASRIAGARSTEAFF. The full variable domain, with the rest looked up from reference TRBV7-9 and TRBJ1-1, is DTGVSQNPRHKITKRGQNVTFRCDPISEHNRLYWYRQTLGQGPEFLTYFQNEAQLEKSRLLSDRFSAERPKGSFSTLEIQRTEQGDSAMYLCASRIAGARSTEAFFGQGTRLTVV.

V gene TRBV28 combines with J gene TRBJ1-1; D is perhaps TRBD1 (5 bases). The V end lost 4 bases, the J end lost 7 bases, and 10 bases lay between the germline ends. This CDR3 is 12 amino acids long. CDR1 and CDR2 from the germline V gene are MDHEN and SYDVKM. The DNA for the CDR3 is TGTGCCAGCAGTTGGGGGGGATTTGAAGCTTTCTTT. Amino acid sequence: CASSWGGFEAFF.

The chain couples TRBV4-1 to TRBJ2-2; 8 nucleotides line up with TRBD2. The CDR3 totals 17 residues. Trimming cost V 4 bases and J 5 bases; bases outside gene matches: 12. CDR1 is MGHRA, CDR2 YSYEKL, per germline. DNA for the CDR3: TGCGCCAGCAGCCTCAGACCCGCGGGGGGTGTTACCGGGGAGCTGTTTTTT. Amino acids: CASSLRPAGGVTGELFF.

V gene TRBV6-1 combines with J gene TRBJ1-4; D remains unclear. CDR3 length: 15 amino acids. V was shortened by 4 bases and J by 8 bases, with 17 bases between the two germline ends. CDR1 MNHNS and CDR2 SASEGT come from the germline V gene. The chain's CDR3 is CASSGSSPGREKLFF. CDR3 DNA sequence: TGTGCCAGCAGTGGGTCCTCTCCTGGGAGGGAAAAACTGTTTTTT.

This chain links TRBV2 with TRBJ2-5; TRBD2 agrees at 9 bases. The V and J ends lost 7 bases and 5 bases, in that order; junction bases with no gene match: 17. Germline-derived CDR1 and CDR2 are SNHLY and FYNNEI. The CDR3 runs to 17 residues. In DNA form, the CDR3 reads TGTGCCAGCACCCAGAGAATAGCGGGGGCCTACAAGGAGACCCAGTACTTC. It encodes CASTQRIAGAYKETQYF.

The chain recombines TRBV4-1 with TRBJ2-1; a weak D match, TRBD2 (6 bases). Per the germline V gene, CDR1 is MGHRA and CDR2 is YSYEKL. The CDR3 totals 16 residues. The ends were cut back, 1 base at V and 10 bases at J, with 20 bases in the middle. CDR3 nucleotide sequence: TGCGCCAGCAGCCAAGTAGGGGCAAGGAGGGTTAGCGAGCAGTTCTTC. This gives the protein CASSQVGARRVSEQFF.

The chain uses TRBV6-5 and TRBJ2-7; TRBD1 matches 7 bases. The CDR3 sequence is 14 residues long. CDR1 is MNHEY and CDR2 is SVGAGI in the germline V gene. J gave up 7 bases and V 4 bases, and 10 bases lay outside the gene matches. The CDR3 bases are TGTGCCAGCAGTTCCGGGACAGCCATAAATGAGCAGTACTTC. This codes for CASSSGTAINEQYF.

CDR3 sequence (DNA): TGCGCCAGCAGCCCCTCGACAGGGAGAGGAGGTGGGGCCAACGTCCTGACTTTC. It translates to CASSPSTGRGGGANVLTF. The rearrangement uses TRBV5-1 and TRBJ2-6; 7 bases match TRBD1. The CDR3 extends over 18 amino acids. J was trimmed by 3 bases and V by 4 bases; bases with no gene match: 13. In germline, CDR1 is SGHRS, CDR2 YFSETQ. Using reference TRBV5-1 and TRBJ2-6 for the parts outside the CDR3, the full variable domain is KAGVTQTPRYLIKTRGQQVTLSCSPISGHRSVSWYQQTPGQGLQFLFEYFSETQRNKGNFPGRFSGRQFSNSRSEMNVSTLELGDSALYLCASSPSTGRGGGANVLTFGAGSRLTVL.

The rearrangement links TRBV4-1 to TRBJ1-2; D possibly corresponds to TRBD1 (5 bases). V lost 0 bases and J 3 bases, leaving 11 bases between the germline ends. The CDR3 extends over 15 amino acids. The V gene's germline CDR1 is MGHRA and CDR2 YSYEKL. The CDR3, as DNA: TGCGCCAGCAGCCAAGATCGTGCGGGGGACTATGGCTACACCTTC. Translating it yields CASSQDRAGDYGYTF.

The chain employs TRBV7-3 and TRBJ2-2; no clear D gene. Germline CDR1 is SGHTA and CDR2 is FQGTGA. Deletions cut 5 bases from V and 8 bases from J, with 18 bases between. The CDR3 is 15 amino acids. CDR3 in amino acids: CASSPSGSSSGELFF. The DNA for the CDR3 is TGTGCCAGCAGCCCCTCCGGGTCCTCATCGGGGGAGCTGTTTTTT.

The rearrangement links TRBV5-1 to TRBJ1-2; 10 nucleotides align to TRBD1. With 4 bases clipped from V and 3 bases from J, the junction kept 6 bases outside the gene matches. The CDR3 has 15 residues. The V gene's germline CDR1 is SGHRS and CDR2 YFSETQ. Here the CDR3 DNA reads TGCGCCAGCAGCCACCGGGACAGGGGTGACTATGGCTACACCTTC. Translated, it gives CASSHRDRGDYGYTF.

The chain is built from TRBV18 and TRBJ1-3; unclear D gene. CDR1 is KGHSH and CDR2 is LQKENI in the germline V gene. This CDR3 spans 12 amino acids. The V end lost 6 bases, the J end lost 3 bases, and 6 bases lay between the germline ends. CDR3 sequence: CASSDYGNTIYF. The DNA of the CDR3 is TGTGCCAGCTCCGACTATGGAAACACCATATATTTT.

The chain links TRBV4-1 to TRBJ1-1; no firm D call. The germline gives CDR1 MGHRA, CDR2 YSYEKL. V gave up 0 bases and J gave up 3 bases, with 8 bases separating them. This CDR3 region has 14 residues. CDR3 sequence: CASSQEELDTEAFF. DNA for the CDR3: TGCGCCAGCAGCCAAGAGGAGCTAGACACTGAAGCTTTCTTT.

The chain has TRBV7-2 and TRBJ2-7, with TRBD1 matching over 9 bases. CDR3 length equals 17 residues. CDR1 SGHTA and CDR2 FQGNSA come from the germline V gene. The junction had 12 bases not matched to a gene; V was cut back by 0 bases and J by 6 bases. CDR3 sequence: CASSLAATGTGLREQYF. The CDR3 region has the DNA TGTGCCAGCAGCTTAGCTGCTACCGGGACAGGGCTCCGCGAGCAGTACTTC.

CDR3 in DNA: TGTGCCACACAGGATATGAACACTGAAGCTTTCTTT. The encoded protein is CATQDMNTEAFF. The rearrangement links TRBV15 to TRBJ1-1; a weak D match, TRBD1 (5 bases). In germline, CDR1 is LNHNV, CDR2 YYDKDF (reference sequence). This CDR3 contains 12 residues. Trimming removed 9 bases at V and 0 bases at J, with 8 bases between.

The chain links TRBV2 to TRBJ1-4; D is unresolved. CDR1 is SNHLY and CDR2 is FYNNEI in the germline V gene. V gave up 7 bases and J gave up 8 bases, with 17 bases separating them. This CDR3 is built from 14 residues. The DNA for the CDR3 is TGTGCCAGCAAGTTTGACATTTCGCGCGAAAAACTGTTTTTT. This sequence encodes CASKFDISREKLFF.

The gene calls are TRBV10-3 and TRBJ1-5; maybe TRBD1 (6 bases). Per germline, CDR1 ENHRY and CDR2 SYGVKD. The CDR3 consists of 17 residues. V dropped 0 bases and J dropped 1 base, with 13 bases sitting between them. CDR3 region: CAISESLTGQSNQPQHF. The CDR3 region has the DNA TGTGCCATCAGTGAGTCATTAACAGGGCAGAGCAATCAGCCCCAGCATTTT.

The chain uses TRBV29-1 and TRBJ2-7, with D possibly matching TRBD2 (6 bases). Trimming removed 4 bases at V and 2 bases at J, with 12 bases between. This CDR3 is built from 13 residues. Germline CDR1 reads SQVTM; CDR2 reads ANQGSEA. The CDR3 DNA follows: TGCAGCGTTGGGGACTCGAGCGCCTACGAGCAGTACTTC. Its translation is CSVGDSSAYEQYF.